Below, 14 T cell receptor beta chains from the same sample are listed, as sequenced in a study of T cells of healthy individuals. TCRdb used MiXCR to reprocess the 5' RACE reads, holding one entry per CDR3 protein. The sample holds about 96,000 distinct CDR3 sequences; around 17% are singletons and the top ten take under 7.5%. Every receptor here comes from a human donor in good health.

The sample holds many counts of this clonotype. J is TRBJ2-7 and V is TRBV7-2; D unresolved. The CDR3 extends over 12 amino acids. Germline CDR1 reads SGHTA; CDR2 reads FQGNSA. Between the trimmed V and J ends, which lost 1 base and 3 bases, there was a span of 4 bases. This CDR3 is CASSLVGYEQYF. The CDR3 DNA reads TGTGCCAGCAGCTTAGTGGGCTACGAGCAGTACTTC.

In its sample, this clonotype was seen a few times. CDR3: CATGDTSLAKNIQYF. In DNA form, the CDR3 reads TGTGCCACAGGGGACACCTCCTTAGCCAAAAACATTCAGTACTTC. The chain has TRBV10-3 and TRBJ2-4, with a tentative D call TRBD1 (6 bases). The CDR3 runs to 15 residues. V lost 10 bases and J lost 0, with 16 bases in between. The germline CDR1 and CDR2 sequences are ENHRY and SYGVKD.

This clonotype was detected ten times or more. The V gene is TRBV7-9, the J gene TRBJ2-5; tentatively, D is TRBD2 (6 bases). The V gene lost 6 bases and the J gene lost 1 base, with 12 bases spanning the gap. Germline V gives CDR1 SEHNR, CDR2 FQNEAQ (reference sequence). The CDR3 length is 14 residues. CDR3 loop: CASRRGWVQETQYF. The CDR3 DNA reads TGTGCCAGCAGGCGGGGTTGGGTCCAAGAGACCCAGTACTTC.

In this sample, this clonotype turned up many times. The chain uses TRBV20-1 and TRBJ2-7, with D possibly TRBD1 on 5 matching bases. The CDR3 spans 12 residues. Trimming pared 5 bases from V and 5 bases from J, leaving 13 bases between. Germline V lookup: CDR1 DFQATT, CDR2 SNEGSKA (reference sequence). Here the CDR3 reads CSASRTRHEQYF. The DNA of the CDR3 is TGCAGTGCTTCCCGGACAAGACACGAGCAGTACTTC.

The sample holds many counts of this clonotype. V gene TRBV28 combines with J gene TRBJ2-1, with TRBD2 matching over 8 bases. The V gene's germline CDR1 is MDHEN and CDR2 SYDVKM. The CDR3 has 17 residues. V dropped 4 bases and J dropped 2; count of bases not matched to a gene: 10. The CDR3 DNA reads as TGTGCCAGCAGTTCCCTCAGTGGGCGGGGGGCCTACAATGAGCAGTTCTTC. Amino acids: CASSSLSGRGAYNEQFF.

This clonotype was seen more than once but under ten times. This chain uses TRBV6-1 with TRBJ2-7; no clear D. V was shortened by 8 bases and J by 4 bases, with 6 bases between the two germline ends. The CDR3 length is 10 residues. Germline V gene data show CDR1 as MNHNS and CDR2 as SASEGT. CDR3 in amino acids: CASPPYEQYF. As DNA, the CDR3 is TGTGCCAGCCCCCCTTACGAGCAGTACTTC.

This clonotype showed up just a few times. CDR3 coding DNA: TGTGCCAGCGCGGAATTGCCGGGGCTAGCCAAAAACATTCAGTACTTC. Protein product: CASAELPGLAKNIQYF. The chain uses TRBV6-2 or TRBV6-3 and TRBJ2-4; either TRBD1 or TRBD2 may fit D (5 bases each). Looked up from germline, CDR1 is MNHEY and CDR2 is SVGEGT. Trimming cost V 8 bases and J 0 bases, with 17 bases left between them. The CDR3 totals 16 residues.

The V and J genes are TRBV5-4 and TRBJ2-1, with 8 positions matching TRBD2. After removal of 4 bases from V and 7 bases from J, the junction contained 10 bases not matched to a gene. The CDR3 has 15 amino acids. CDR1 and CDR2 from the germline V gene are SGHNT and YYREEE (reference sequence). The CDR3 region is CASSMGLVGVNEQFF. Written as DNA, the CDR3 is TGTGCCAGCAGCATGGGACTAGTGGGAGTGAATGAGCAGTTCTTC.

This clonotype was recorded at least ten times. The chain couples TRBV7-2 to TRBJ2-5, with 11 bases fitting TRBD2. V dropped 2 bases and J dropped 2; count of bases not matched to a gene: 4. Per germline, CDR1 SGHTA and CDR2 FQGNSA. The CDR3 runs 16 residues. The CDR3 sequence: CASSLNIAGGQETQYF. Written as DNA, the CDR3 is TGTGCCAGCAGCTTAAACATAGCGGGGGGGCAAGAGACCCAGTACTTC. The entire variable domain, with the rest obtained from reference TRBV7-2 and TRBJ2-5, is as follows: GAGVSQSPSNKVTEKGKDVELRCDPISGHTALYWYRQSLGQGLEFLIYFQGNSAPDKSGLPSDRFSAERTGGSVSTLTIQRTQQEDSAVYLCASSLNIAGGQETQYFGPGTRLLVL.

The chain couples TRBV4-3 to TRBJ2-1; 11 bases map to TRBD2. The V segment lost 5 bases and the J segment 9 bases; nucleotides outside the gene matches: 6. Germline values: CDR1 LGHNA, CDR2 YSLEER. This CDR3 has 14 amino acids. CDR3 DNA: TGCGCCAGCAGCAAACTAGCGGGGGTAGGTGAGCAGTTCTTC. This translates into CASSKLAGVGEQFF.

The V call is TRBV7-2, the J call TRBJ2-3; D uncertain. V was pared by 3 bases and J by 15 bases, with 13 bases between. Germline loops: CDR1 SGHTA, CDR2 FQGNSA. This CDR3 is built from 11 residues. The CDR3 spells CASSFRTLKYF. In DNA form, the CDR3 reads TGTGCCAGCAGCTTTCGAACCCTGAAATATTTT.

The genes are TRBV19 and TRBJ2-3; D not resolved. V was shortened by 4 bases and J by 2 bases, with 7 bases between the two germline ends. Germline V gives CDR1 LNHDA, CDR2 SQIVND (reference sequence). The CDR3 is 13 residues long. CDR3 amino acids: CASSKVNTDTQYF. The CDR3 nucleotides are TGTGCCAGTAGTAAGGTCAACACAGATACGCAGTATTTT.

This clonotype occurred many times. This chain uses TRBV12-3 or TRBV12-4 with TRBJ1-5, with D maybe TRBD1 (5 bases). The CDR3 loop spans 14 amino acids. V lost 6 bases, J lost 6 bases, and 15 bases lay in between. The CDR3 DNA follows: TGTGCCAGCAGCCGGGACGGATTCCGTCAGCCCCAGCATTTT. As protein: CASSRDGFRQPQHF.

This clonotype came up many times. The chain recombines TRBV6-6 with TRBJ1-5; D might be TRBD1 (6 bases). This CDR3 region has 14 residues. With 9 bases removed from V and 2 bases from J, the gap between germline ends came to 14 bases. The germline CDR1 and CDR2 sequences are MNHNY and SVGAGI (reference sequence). CDR3 protein: CASTGQTGNQPQHF. In DNA, the CDR3 is TGTGCCAGTACCGGACAGACGGGCAATCAGCCCCAGCATTTT.